Listed here is a single TCR beta chain. Its antigen remains unknown. The data originate from a study of cytomegalovirus exposure and HLA in healthy donors. Study in general: Around 80 million unique TCRs from HLA-typed donors were held in an early data release. Study results and limitations: The authors later found HLA-associated TCR beta chains more clonally expanded than equally common others.

Healthy individuals who donated bone marrow served as the donors. The CDR3 sequence is 18 residues long. Germline-derived CDR1 and CDR2 are SNHLY and FYNNEI. V was shortened by 0 bases and J by 0 bases, with 12 bases between the two germline ends. PCR involved 60 Vbeta and 13 Jbeta primers. As processed by the authors: Tens of millions of unique TCR beta chains, about 12 million shared, were counted in a later analysis. Sequencing was performed with immunoSEQ multiplex PCR; in TCRdb, only in-frame clones are kept and a portion is missing. V, J and clone size are taken as reported in that table, and D and trimming were inferred from the DNA itself. Of 70,000 to 95,000 clones in the sample, around 82% were seen once.

The chain carries TRBV2 and TRBJ2-6, with D maybe TRBD1 (5 bases). Sequencing input: PBMCs. The TCR sequence derives from a man aged 18 to 29 in good health and CMV-seronegative. In DNA, the CDR3 is TGTGCCAGCAGTGAAGCCGGACAATGGGGCTCTGGGGCCAACGTCCTGACTTTC. Translating gives CASSEAGQWGSGANVLTF.